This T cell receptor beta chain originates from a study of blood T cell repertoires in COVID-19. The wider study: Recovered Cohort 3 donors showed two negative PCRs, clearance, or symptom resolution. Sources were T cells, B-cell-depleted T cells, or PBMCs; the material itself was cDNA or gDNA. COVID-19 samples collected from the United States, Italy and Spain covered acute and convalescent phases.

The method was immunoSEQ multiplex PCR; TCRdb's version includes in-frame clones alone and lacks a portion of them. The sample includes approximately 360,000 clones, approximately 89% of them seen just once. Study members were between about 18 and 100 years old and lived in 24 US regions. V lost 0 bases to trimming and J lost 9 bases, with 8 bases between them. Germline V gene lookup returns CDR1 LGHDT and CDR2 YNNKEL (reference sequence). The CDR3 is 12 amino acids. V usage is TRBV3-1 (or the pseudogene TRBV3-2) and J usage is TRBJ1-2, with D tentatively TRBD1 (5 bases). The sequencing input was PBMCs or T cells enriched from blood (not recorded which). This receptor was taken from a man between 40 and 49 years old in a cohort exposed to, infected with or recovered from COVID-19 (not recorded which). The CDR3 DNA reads TGTGCCAGCAGCCAAGATCAGGGCCGCTACACCTTC. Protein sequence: CASSQDQGRYTF.